The next 20 T cell receptor beta chains were all read from a single sample in a study of shared clonotypes between healthy human individuals. Assay: immunoSEQ multiplex PCR; the TCRdb copy retains only in-frame clones and omits some. The repertoire includes around 700,000 clones, roughly 70% of them detected once, and 1.5% to 2% sits in the top ten. Sequenced: memory CD4+ T cells sorted from blood. The subset denotes: CD45RA-negative fraction. These receptors were collected from a woman aged 30 to 39 in good health.

The chain employs TRBV30 and TRBJ2-1; tentatively, D is TRBD2 (6 bases). The germline CDR1 and CDR2 sequences are GTSNPN and SVGIG (reference sequence). The CDR3 extends over 15 amino acids. With 0 bases removed from V and 3 bases from J, the gap between germline ends came to 12 bases. The CDR3 nucleotides are TGTGCCTGGAGTGTACACGGGGGAAACTACAATGAGCAGTTCTTC. Its protein is CAWSVHGGNYNEQFF. Variable domain in full (rest from reference TRBV30 and TRBJ2-1): SQTIHQWPATLVQPVGSPLSLECTVEGTSNPNLYWYRQAAGRGLQLLFYSVGIGQISSEVPQNLSASRPQDRQFILSSKKLLLSDSGFYLCAWSVHGGNYNEQFFGPGTRLTVL.

V and J are TRBV30 and TRBJ2-7; 7 bases align to TRBD1. Looked up from germline, CDR1 is GTSNPN and CDR2 is SVGIG (reference sequence). The CDR3 is 14 amino acids. V dropped 5 bases and J dropped 7; count of bases not matched to a gene: 14. CDR3 protein: CAWGMGQRALEQYF. CDR3 bases: TGTGCCTGGGGGATGGGACAGCGAGCCTTGGAGCAGTACTTC.

V gene TRBV19 combines with J gene TRBJ2-1; 14 bases line up with TRBD2. Germline-derived CDR1 and CDR2 are LNHDA and SQIVND (reference sequence). V lost 4 bases and J lost 6; bases outside the gene matches: 5. This CDR3 has 16 residues. CDR3 in DNA: TGTGCCAGTAGTACGCCCGGGACTAGCGGGAGCAATGAGCAGTTCTTC. Encoded protein: CASSTPGTSGSNEQFF.

This clone is a singleton in its sample. The CDR3 loop is CASSSPGGLAGVKETQYF. CDR3 sequence (DNA): TGTGCCAGCAGCTCCCCCGGTGGACTAGCGGGAGTGAAAGAGACCCAGTACTTC. This rearrangement joins TRBV5-8 to TRBJ2-5, with TRBD2 identical over 13 bases. The CDR3 runs 18 residues. Germline assignment: CDR1 SGHTS and CDR2 YDEGEE. V lost 3 bases and J lost 3; bases outside the gene matches: 11.

Comments on this clone: This may come from a read error, since a much larger clone is one base off. V usage is TRBV28 and J usage is TRBJ1-4; 7 bases map to TRBD1. V shed 6 bases and J 1 base; nucleotides not matched to a gene: 8. The V gene's germline CDR1 is MDHEN and CDR2 SYDVKM. The CDR3 runs 16 residues. CDR3 residues: CASRSYGTVTNEKLFF. In DNA, the CDR3 is TGTGCCAGCAGGTCCTACGGGACAGTAACTAATGAAAAACTGTTTTTT.

The chain couples TRBV18 to TRBJ2-7; TRBD2 agrees at 12 bases. CDR3 length: 14 residues. V gave up 9 bases and J gave up 3 bases; unmatched junction bases: 6. In germline, CDR1 is KGHSH, CDR2 LQKENI. The CDR3 bases are TGTGCCAGTCAGGGACTAGCGGGTAACTACGAGCAGTACTTC. Translating gives CASQGLAGNYEQYF.

The chain carries TRBV27 and TRBJ1-5, with 7 nucleotides matching TRBD1. Germline lookup yields CDR1 MNHEY and CDR2 SMNVEV (reference sequence). V lost 3 bases, J lost 9 bases, and 5 bases stayed unmatched. CDR3 length: 13 amino acids. The CDR3 sequence is CASSFQGERPQHF. CDR3 nucleotide sequence: TGTGCCAGCAGTTTCCAGGGGGAGCGGCCCCAGCATTTT.

The chain is built from TRBV28 and TRBJ2-1; weak D call: TRBD2 (5 bases). The CDR3 is 15 residues long. Trimming took off 3 bases at V and 10 bases at J, with 19 bases between the two ends. CDR1 and CDR2 (germline): MDHEN, SYDVKM. CDR3 sequence reads: CASSLPQTKVREQFF. The CDR3 DNA reads as TGTGCCAGCAGTTTGCCCCAGACTAAAGTCCGGGAGCAGTTCTTC.

The chain employs TRBV27 and TRBJ2-2; 15 bases are shared with TRBD2. The CDR3 totals 16 residues. CDR1 and CDR2 from the germline V gene are MNHEY and SMNVEV (reference sequence). V lost 7 bases, J lost 5 bases, and 5 bases stayed unmatched. The CDR3 nucleotides are TGTGCCAGCAAGGGACTAGCGGGAGGTCAAACCGGGGAGCTGTTTTTT. It specifies CASKGLAGGQTGELFF.

This rearrangement joins TRBV28 to TRBJ2-1; tentative D call: TRBD1 (6 bases). With 5 bases removed from V and 4 bases from J, the gap between germline ends came to 15 bases. CDR3 length: 15 amino acids. Germline CDR1 and CDR2: MDHEN and SYDVKM. CDR3 bases: TGTGCCAGCAGTAACACAGGGCCCCTTTACAATGAGCAGTTCTTC. As protein: CASSNTGPLYNEQFF.

V gene TRBV27 combines with J gene TRBJ2-2, with TRBD2 matching over 8 bases. CDR3 length: 14 amino acids. Trimming removed 6 bases from V and 6 bases from J; junction bases left unmatched: 6. Germline V gene data show CDR1 as MNHEY and CDR2 as SMNVEV (reference sequence). CDR3 sequence: CASRKSSGPGELFF. CDR3 DNA sequence: TGTGCCAGCAGAAAATCTAGCGGGCCCGGGGAGCTGTTTTTT.

For this clone: Germline is not matched at one junction end, which may reflect a read error. This chain links TRBV5-1 with TRBJ2-5; TRBD2 is a possible D gene (6 bases). The length of the CDR3 is 13 residues. CDR1 is SGHRS, CDR2 YFSETQ, per germline. The DNA of the CDR3 is TGCGCCAGCAGCTCGGAGGGAGGCGGGACCTCCAACTTC. This sequence encodes CASSSEGGGTSNF.

As for this clone: This may arise from a read error, as a much more abundant clone is one base away. This sample also contains other DNA sequences that code for the same CDR3. V gene TRBV5-4 combines with J gene TRBJ1-5, with D uncertain. V lost 2 bases, J lost 0 bases, and 3 bases lay in between. This CDR3 spans 13 amino acids. Germline V gene data show CDR1 as SGHNT and CDR2 as YYREEE (reference sequence). CDR3 loop: CASSLDSNQPQHF. The CDR3 DNA reads as TGTGCCAGCAGCTTAGATAGCAATCAGCCCCAGCATTTT.

This clone was seen only a few times. The junction departs from germline at one end; a sequencing error may be responsible. The chain is built from TRBV5-8 and TRBJ1-1; a possible D gene is TRBD1 (5 bases). The CDR3 has 13 amino acids. Germline lookup yields CDR1 SGHTS and CDR2 YDEGEE. The CDR3 loop reads CASSLGQAYEAFF. CDR3 nucleotides: TGTGCCAGCAGTTTGGGGCAGGCGTATGAAGCTTTCTTT.

The rearrangement links TRBV7-6 to TRBJ2-1; D might be TRBD1 (5 bases). Trimming stripped 5 bases from V and 2 bases from J, with 13 bases between. Germline V gives CDR1 SGHVS, CDR2 FNYEAQ. There are 15 residues in the CDR3. DNA of the CDR3: TGTGCCAGCAGCCCCCTACAGGACCCCTACAATGAGCAGTTCTTC. Residues: CASSPLQDPYNEQFF.

The V call is TRBV6-5, the J call TRBJ1-1; D gene unclear. Trimming removed 5 bases at V and 5 bases at J, with 12 bases between. This CDR3 has 13 residues. In germline, CDR1 is MNHEY, CDR2 SVGAGI. The CDR3 DNA sequence: TGTGCCAGCAGTCTCGACCCCTGGACTGAAGCTTTCTTT. This translates into CASSLDPWTEAFF.

The rearrangement uses TRBV9 and TRBJ2-2, with 12 bases aligning to TRBD1. Germline V CDR1 and CDR2: SGDLS, YYNGEE. The CDR3 sequence is 16 residues long. V was clipped by 7 bases and J by 6 bases; unmatched bases: 10. CDR3: CASLLRDRGLSGELFF. The CDR3 nucleotides read TGTGCCAGCTTACTCCGGGACAGGGGGCTTTCCGGGGAGCTGTTTTTT.

The chain employs TRBV4-2 and TRBJ1-3; possible D gene TRBD1, 5 bases. The CDR3 is 18 amino acids. The germline CDR1 and CDR2 sequences are LGHNA and YNFKEQ. V lost 1 base to trimming and J lost 4 bases, with 20 bases between them. DNA of the CDR3: TGTGCCAGCAGCCAAGTTGGAGGGGAGGGAATGGTAGGAAACACCATATATTTT. Translated: CASSQVGGEGMVGNTIYF.

This clone has only a few counts. The chain links TRBV5-6 to TRBJ2-7, with D hard to call. V lost 1 base to trimming and J lost 5 bases, with 19 bases between them. Germline V gives CDR1 SGHDT, CDR2 YYEEEE. This CDR3 spans 16 amino acids. CDR3 nucleotide sequence: TGTGCCAGCAGCTTGATGGATAGCAAGGGTAGGAACGAGCAGTACTTC. Translation gives CASSLMDSKGRNEQYF.

There are a few counts of this clone. The chain combines TRBV4-1 with TRBJ2-5, with TRBD1 as a possible D gene (6 bases). V was clipped by 4 bases and J by 2 bases, with 17 bases between them. The CDR3 spans 16 residues. Germline V lookup: CDR1 MGHRA, CDR2 YSYEKL. In DNA, the CDR3 is TGCGCCAGCAGCCTGAAGGGGCAGGGGATGCAAGAGACCCAGTACTTC. It specifies CASSLKGQGMQETQYF.